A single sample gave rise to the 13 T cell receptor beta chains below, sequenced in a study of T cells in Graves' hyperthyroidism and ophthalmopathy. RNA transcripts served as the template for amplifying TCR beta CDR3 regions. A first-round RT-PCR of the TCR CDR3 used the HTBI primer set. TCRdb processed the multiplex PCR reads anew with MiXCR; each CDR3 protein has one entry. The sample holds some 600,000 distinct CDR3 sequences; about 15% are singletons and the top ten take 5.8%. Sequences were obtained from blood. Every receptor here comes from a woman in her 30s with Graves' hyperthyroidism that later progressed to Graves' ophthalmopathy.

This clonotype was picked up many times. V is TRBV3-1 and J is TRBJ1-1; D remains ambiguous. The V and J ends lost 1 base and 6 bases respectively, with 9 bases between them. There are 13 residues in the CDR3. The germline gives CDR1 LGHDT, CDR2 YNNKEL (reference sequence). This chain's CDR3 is CASSQGGAAEAFF. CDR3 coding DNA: TGTGCCAGCAGCCAAGGGGGAGCGGCTGAAGCTTTCTTT. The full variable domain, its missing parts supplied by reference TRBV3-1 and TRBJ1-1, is DTAVSQTPKYLVTQMGNDKSIKCEQNLGHDTMYWYKQDSKKFLKIMFSYNNKELIINETVPNRFSPKSPDKAHLNLHINSLELGDSAVYFCASSQGGAAEAFFGQGTRLTVV.

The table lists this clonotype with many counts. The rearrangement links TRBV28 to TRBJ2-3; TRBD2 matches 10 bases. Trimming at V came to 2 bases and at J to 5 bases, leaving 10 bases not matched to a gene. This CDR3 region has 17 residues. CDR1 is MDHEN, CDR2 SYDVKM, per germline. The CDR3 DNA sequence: TGTGCCAGCAGTTTAGATGGACTAGCGGACGTTGGAGATACGCAGTATTTT. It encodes CASSLDGLADVGDTQYF.

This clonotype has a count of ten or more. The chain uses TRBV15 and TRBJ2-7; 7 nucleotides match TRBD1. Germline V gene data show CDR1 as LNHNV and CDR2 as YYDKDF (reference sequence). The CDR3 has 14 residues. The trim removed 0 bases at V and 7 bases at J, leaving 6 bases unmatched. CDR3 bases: TGTGCCACCAGCAGAGATCCCGACAGGGCAGAGCAGTACTTC. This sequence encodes CATSRDPDRAEQYF.

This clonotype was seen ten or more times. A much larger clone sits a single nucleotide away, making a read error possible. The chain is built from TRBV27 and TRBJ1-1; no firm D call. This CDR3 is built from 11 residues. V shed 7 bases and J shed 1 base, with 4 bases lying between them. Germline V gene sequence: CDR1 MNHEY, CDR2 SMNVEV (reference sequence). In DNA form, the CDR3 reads TGTGCCAGCACTTCGAACACTGAAGCTTTCTTT. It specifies CASTSNTEAFF.

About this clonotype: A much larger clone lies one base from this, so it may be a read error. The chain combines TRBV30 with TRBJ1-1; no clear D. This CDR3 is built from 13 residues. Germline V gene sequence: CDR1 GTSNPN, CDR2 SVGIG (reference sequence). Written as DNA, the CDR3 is TGTGCCTGGAGTCGCCAAGTGCACACTGAAGTTTTCTTT. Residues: CAWSRQVHTEVFF.

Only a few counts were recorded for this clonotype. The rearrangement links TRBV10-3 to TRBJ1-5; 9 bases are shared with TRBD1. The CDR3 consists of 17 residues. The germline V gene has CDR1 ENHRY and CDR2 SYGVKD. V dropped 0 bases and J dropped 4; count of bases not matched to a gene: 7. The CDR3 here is CAISESTDRGLNQPQHF. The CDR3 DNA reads TGTGCCATCAGTGAGTCGACGGACAGGGGCTTAAATCAGCCCCAGCATTTT.

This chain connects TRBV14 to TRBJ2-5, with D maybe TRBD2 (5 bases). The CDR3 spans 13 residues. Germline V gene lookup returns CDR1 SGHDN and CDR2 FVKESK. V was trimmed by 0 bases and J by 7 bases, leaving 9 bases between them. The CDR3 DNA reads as TGTGCCAGCAGCCAAGAAGCGGCCGGGACCCAGTACTTC. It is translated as CASSQEAAGTQYF.

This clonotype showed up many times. In DNA form, the CDR3 reads TGTGCCAGCAGTTCTAGCGGCAATGAGCAGTTCTTC. This encodes CASSSSGNEQFF. The chain links TRBV6-2 or TRBV6-3 to TRBJ2-1; 7 bases map to TRBD2. J was trimmed by 6 bases and V by 4 bases; bases with no gene match: 0. CDR3 length: 12 residues. Germline CDR1 is MNHEY and CDR2 is SVGEGT.

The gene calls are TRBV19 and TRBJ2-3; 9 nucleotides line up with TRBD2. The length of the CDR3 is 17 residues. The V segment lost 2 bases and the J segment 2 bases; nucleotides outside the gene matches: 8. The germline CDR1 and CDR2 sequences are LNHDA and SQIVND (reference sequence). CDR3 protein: CASSISPLAGPTDTQYF. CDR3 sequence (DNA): TGTGCCAGTAGTATATCCCCGCTAGCGGGACCCACAGATACGCAGTATTTT.

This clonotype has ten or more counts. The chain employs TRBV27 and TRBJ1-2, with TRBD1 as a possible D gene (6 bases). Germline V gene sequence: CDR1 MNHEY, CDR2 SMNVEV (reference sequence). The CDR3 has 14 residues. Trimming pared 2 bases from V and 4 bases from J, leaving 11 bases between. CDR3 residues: CASSLGGAFYGYTF. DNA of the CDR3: TGTGCCAGCAGTTTAGGGGGGGCCTTCTATGGCTACACCTTC.

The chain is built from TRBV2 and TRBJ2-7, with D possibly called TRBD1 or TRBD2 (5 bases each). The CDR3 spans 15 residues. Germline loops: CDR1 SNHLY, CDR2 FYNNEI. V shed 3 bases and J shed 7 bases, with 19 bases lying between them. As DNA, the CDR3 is TGTGCCAGCAGTGAGTTCCGGGGCCCCACGGAAGAGCAGTACTTC. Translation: CASSEFRGPTEEQYF.

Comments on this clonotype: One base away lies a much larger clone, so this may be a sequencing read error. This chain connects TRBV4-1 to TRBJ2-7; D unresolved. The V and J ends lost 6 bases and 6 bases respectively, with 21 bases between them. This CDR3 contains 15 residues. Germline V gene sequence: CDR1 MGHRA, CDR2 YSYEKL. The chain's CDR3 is CASSHAVGSVREQYF. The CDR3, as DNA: TGCGCCAGCAGTCATGCCGTAGGGTCGGTTCGCGAGCAGTACTTC.

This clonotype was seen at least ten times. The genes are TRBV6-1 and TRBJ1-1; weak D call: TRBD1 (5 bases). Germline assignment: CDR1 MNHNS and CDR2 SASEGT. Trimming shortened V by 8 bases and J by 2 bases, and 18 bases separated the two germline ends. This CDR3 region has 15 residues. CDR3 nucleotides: TGTGCCAGCCACGAATCCTCGAGGGGAAACACTGAAGCTTTCTTT. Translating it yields CASHESSRGNTEAFF.